The sequence of this TCR beta chain was determined in a study of PD-1 blockade in classical Hodgkin lymphoma. At the level of the study: Patients in the cohort were put on intravenous nivolumab, 3 mg/kg every 2 weeks.

The assay was immunoSEQ multiplex PCR, and TCRdb's table has in-frame clones only and misses some. The sample holds 90,000 to 100,000 clones, roughly 78% seen once. The time point denotes: cycle 4 day 1 (C4D1), after 5 to 7 weeks of nivolumab. Every patient relapsed after autologous stem cell transplantation, and brentuximab vedotin exposure varied. The V and J ends lost 1 base and 2 bases respectively, with 15 bases between them. CDR1 is LNHNV, CDR2 YYDKDF, per germline (reference sequence). This CDR3 spans 16 amino acids. This material consisted of peripheral blood mononuclear cells (PBMCs), taken before the fourth cycle of nivolumab. This clonotype was sampled from a human donor with classical Hodgkin lymphoma. The V gene is TRBV15, the J gene TRBJ2-7; D gene unclear. For the CDR3, the DNA is TGTGCCACCAGCAGAGGCCCCTCTGGCGGTCCCTACGAGCAGTACTTC. Translated, it gives CATSRGPSGGPYEQYF.